This entry lists 30 T cell receptor beta chains sequenced from one sample in a study of blood T cell repertoires in COVID-19. Sequenced by immunoSEQ multiplex PCR; TCRdb stores in-frame clones only, minus some. The sample yields over 50,000 clones, approximately 87% seen once. Sequenced input: peripheral blood. The origin of the receptors is a man in his fifties or sixties with acute or convalescent COVID-19.

The CDR3: CASSFGAAETQYF. In nucleotides, the CDR3 is TGTGCCAGCAGCTTTGGGGCTGCAGAGACCCAGTACTTC. The rearrangement joins TRBV7-3 to TRBJ2-5; TRBD1 might be the D (5 bases). Germline loops: CDR1 SGHTA, CDR2 FQGTGA. V was pared by 3 bases and J by 4 bases, with 9 bases between. The CDR3 has 13 amino acids.

The chain carries TRBV2 and TRBJ1-5; a weak D match, TRBD1 (6 bases). CDR3 length: 15 residues. The V gene's germline CDR1 is SNHLY and CDR2 FYNNEI. Trimming removed 7 bases at V and 3 bases at J, with 16 bases between. The CDR3 protein is CASNRRSGDNQPQHF. The CDR3 region has the DNA TGTGCCAGCAATCGAAGGTCAGGGGACAATCAGCCCCAGCATTTT.

The V call is TRBV28, the J call TRBJ1-2, with 12 bases fitting TRBD1. This CDR3 has 16 amino acids. J lost 4 bases, V lost 7 bases, and 10 bases had no gene match. The germline V gene has CDR1 MDHEN and CDR2 SYDVKM. CDR3 sequence: CASTDGTGGKGYGYTF. The CDR3 coding sequence is TGTGCCAGCACCGACGGGACAGGGGGCAAGGGCTATGGCTACACCTTC.

The chain uses TRBV2 and TRBJ1-3; D is unclear. The CDR3 spans 15 residues. Trimming pared 7 bases from V and 0 bases from J, leaving 13 bases between. Germline V gene data show CDR1 as SNHLY and CDR2 as FYNNEI. The DNA for the CDR3 is TGTGCCAGCAAAAATGGGCTACTCTCTGGAAACACCATATATTTT. It encodes CASKNGLLSGNTIYF.

The chain employs TRBV10-2 and TRBJ2-1; 9 bases line up with TRBD2. The V gene's germline CDR1 is WSHSY and CDR2 SAAADI. V gave up 5 bases and J gave up 4 bases; unmatched junction bases: 0. This CDR3 has 13 residues. The DNA for the CDR3 is TGCGCCAGCAGTCTAGCGGGGTACAATGAGCAGTTCTTC. This translates into CASSLAGYNEQFF.

The genes are TRBV9 and TRBJ2-1; 7 bases map to TRBD2. CDR3 size: 18 residues. V shed 3 bases and J 6 bases; nucleotides not matched to a gene: 18. CDR1 SGDLS and CDR2 YYNGEE come from the germline V gene. This chain's CDR3 is CASSAFDGGITPSNEQFF. The CDR3 nucleotides are TGTGCCAGCAGCGCCTTTGACGGGGGGATCACCCCTTCCAATGAGCAGTTCTTC.

The rearrangement links TRBV3-1 (or the pseudogene TRBV3-2) to TRBJ1-2; 9 bases match TRBD1. Trimming cost V 4 bases and J 5 bases; bases outside gene matches: 5. The germline CDR1 and CDR2 sequences are LGHDT and YNNKEL (reference sequence). The CDR3 contains 14 residues. The CDR3 is CASSPSGTGYGYTF. As DNA, the CDR3 is TGTGCCAGCAGCCCTTCAGGGACAGGGTATGGCTACACCTTC.

The chain carries TRBV3-1 (or the pseudogene TRBV3-2) and TRBJ1-5; weak D call: TRBD1 (6 bases). Trimming pared 1 base from V and 6 bases from J, leaving 16 bases between. The germline V gene has CDR1 LGHDT and CDR2 YNNKEL (reference sequence). The CDR3 sequence is 16 residues long. The CDR3 DNA follows: TGTGCCAGCAGCCAAGGAATGGGGGCGCGGTTTCAGCCCCAGCATTTT. Its protein product is CASSQGMGARFQPQHF.

The chain links TRBV19 to TRBJ1-1, with 9 bases lining up with TRBD1. In germline, CDR1 is LNHDA, CDR2 SQIVND (reference sequence). V lost 6 bases to trimming and J lost 6 bases; unmatched junction nucleotides: 8. The CDR3 runs to 14 residues. In nucleotides, the CDR3 is TGTGCCAGTAGCTACAGGGGGCTAGGTTCTGAAGCTTTCTTT. It translates to CASSYRGLGSEAFF.

This chain joins TRBV5-5 and TRBJ2-7; 10 nucleotides agree with TRBD1. This CDR3 contains 17 residues. Germline loops: CDR1 SGHKS, CDR2 YYEKEE (reference sequence). V lost 0 bases to trimming and J lost 2 bases; unmatched junction nucleotides: 8. The CDR3 loop reads CASSLAITGTGAYEQYF. The CDR3 nucleotides read TGTGCCAGCAGCTTGGCGATCACCGGGACAGGGGCCTACGAGCAGTACTTC.

CDR3 sequence: CASSVGSPANTGELFF. As DNA, the CDR3 is TGTGCCAGCAGCGTAGGGAGTCCAGCGAACACCGGGGAGCTGTTTTTT. The chain employs TRBV9 and TRBJ2-2, with D unresolved. CDR3 length: 16 residues. V lost 0 bases, J lost 0 bases, and 9 bases lay in between. Germline V gene lookup returns CDR1 SGDLS and CDR2 YYNGEE.

The gene calls are TRBV6-5 and TRBJ1-5; TRBD1 matches 7 bases. The CDR3 spans 14 residues. The V gene end was trimmed by 3 bases and the J gene end by 6 bases; junction bases not matched to a gene: 5. Germline loops: CDR1 MNHEY, CDR2 SVGAGI. CDR3 sequence (DNA): TGTGCCAGCAGTTATGGAGGGGGCGGTCAGCCCCAGCATTTT. It is translated as CASSYGGGGQPQHF.

The chain has TRBV5-1 and TRBJ1-4, with unresolved D. Germline values: CDR1 SGHRS, CDR2 YFSETQ. Trimming stripped 0 bases from V and 0 bases from J, with 9 bases between. The CDR3 sequence is 16 residues long. In nucleotides, the CDR3 is TGCGCCAGCAGCTTGGGGCAGGTTACAACTAATGAAAAACTGTTTTTT. Its translation: CASSLGQVTTNEKLFF.

The CDR3 DNA reads as TGTGCCAGCAGCGTAGGGTCAGGGGGAGGTCAGCCCCAGCATTTT. The encoded protein is CASSVGSGGGQPQHF. The chain is built from TRBV9 and TRBJ1-5; 7 nucleotides align to TRBD1. Germline CDR1 reads SGDLS; CDR2 reads YYNGEE. This CDR3 is 15 amino acids long. The V and J ends lost 0 bases and 6 bases, in that order; junction bases with no gene match: 6.

The sample holds one count of this clone. The rearrangement uses TRBV5-1 and TRBJ2-5; D not resolved. CDR1 is SGHRS, CDR2 YFSETQ, per germline. V was clipped by 1 base and J by 5 bases, with 12 bases between them. The CDR3 runs 14 residues. CDR3 protein: CASSLTVRAETQYF. The CDR3, as DNA: TGCGCCAGCAGCTTGACAGTTCGCGCGGAGACCCAGTACTTC.

CDR3 nucleotides: TGTGCCAGCTCACCAAGAGCGGGGGGACCCTACAATGAGCAGTTCTTC. It yields the protein CASSPRAGGPYNEQFF. J is TRBJ2-1 and V is TRBV18; TRBD2 agrees at 9 bases. CDR3 length: 16 residues. The germline CDR1 and CDR2 sequences are KGHSH and LQKENI. The V segment lost 2 bases and the J segment 2 bases; nucleotides outside the gene matches: 4.

CDR3 residues: CASSLGISATNEKLFF. The CDR3 DNA reads TGTGCCAGCAGCTTGGGAATTTCAGCAACTAATGAAAAACTGTTTTTT. This chain uses TRBV5-8 with TRBJ1-4; no clear D gene. The length of the CDR3 is 16 residues. CDR1 and CDR2 from the germline V gene are SGHTS and YDEGEE. V was shortened by 0 bases and J by 0 bases, with 9 bases between the two germline ends.

The chain carries TRBV29-1 and TRBJ1-2; 9 bases align to TRBD1. Trimming at V came to 3 bases and at J to 7 bases, leaving 9 bases not matched to a gene. The CDR3 spans 14 residues. CDR1 is SQVTM, CDR2 ANQGSEA, per germline. CDR3 nucleotide sequence: TGCAGCGTTGACCCTGGACAGGGGATAAGTGGCTACACCTTC. This translates into CSVDPGQGISGYTF.

This clone was seen a single time. The chain uses TRBV5-1 and TRBJ1-6; TRBD1 aligns across 12 bases. The germline CDR1 and CDR2 sequences are SGHRS and YFSETQ. J was trimmed by 0 bases and V by 0 bases; bases with no gene match: 10. CDR3 size: 21 residues. CDR3 bases: TGCGCCAGCAGCTTGGAAGGGGGGACAGGGGGCATAGGCTCCTATAATTCACCCCTCCACTTT. Translating gives CASSLEGGTGGIGSYNSPLHF.

The CDR3 loop is CASSERTVNYGYTF. CDR3 coding DNA: TGTGCCAGTAGTGAACGGACAGTAAACTATGGCTACACCTTC. This chain connects TRBV19 to TRBJ1-2, with D tentatively TRBD1 (6 bases). The germline V and J ends were trimmed by 5 bases and 2 bases, with 12 bases remaining between them. Germline CDR1 reads LNHDA; CDR2 reads SQIVND (reference sequence). CDR3 length: 14 amino acids.

The CDR3 is CASSPRTSGGRDTQYF. As DNA, the CDR3 is TGTGCCAGCAGCCCCCGGACTAGCGGGGGAAGGGATACGCAGTATTTT. V usage is TRBV3-1 (or the pseudogene TRBV3-2) and J usage is TRBJ2-3; 13 bases are shared with TRBD2. Looked up from germline, CDR1 is LGHDT and CDR2 is YNNKEL (reference sequence). V was clipped by 4 bases and J by 6 bases; unmatched bases: 7. The CDR3 loop spans 16 amino acids.

In DNA form, the CDR3 reads TGTGCCAGCAGCATCACGGGACAAGTCTACAATGAGCAGTTCTTC. Amino acid sequence: CASSITGQVYNEQFF. The V gene is TRBV21-1, the J gene TRBJ2-1; the table's D call, TRBD1, has no DNA check behind it. TRBV21-1 is classified as a pseudogene. This CDR3 comprises 15 residues.

The chain employs TRBV5-1 and TRBJ1-4; 9 positions agree with TRBD1. CDR3 length equals 16 residues. CDR1 and CDR2 from the germline V gene are SGHRS and YFSETQ. Trimming removed 4 bases from V and 5 bases from J; junction bases left unmatched: 9. CDR3 amino acids: CASSEGTGQGNEKLFF. CDR3 bases: TGCGCCAGCAGCGAAGGAACCGGACAGGGGAATGAAAAACTGTTTTTT.

The V call is TRBV10-2, the J call TRBJ1-1; 10 bases fit TRBD1. Unmatched junction bases numbered 1, after V lost 6 bases and J lost 6 bases. The CDR3 consists of 12 residues. The germline CDR1 and CDR2 sequences are WSHSY and SAAADI. CDR3 sequence: CASRGTGAEAFF. CDR3 DNA: TGCGCCAGCAGAGGGACAGGGGCTGAAGCTTTCTTT.

The J gene is TRBJ1-1, the V gene TRBV3-1 (or the pseudogene TRBV3-2); no firm D call. The CDR3 is 14 amino acids. Germline lookup yields CDR1 LGHDT and CDR2 YNNKEL (reference sequence). Trimming removed 0 bases at V and 0 bases at J, with 5 bases between. DNA of the CDR3: TGTGCCAGCAGCCAAGAGATAGTGAACACTGAAGCTTTCTTT. It encodes CASSQEIVNTEAFF.

This clone was recorded once. This rearrangement joins TRBV5-1 to TRBJ1-6; a weak D match, TRBD1 (5 bases). CDR1 is SGHRS, CDR2 YFSETQ, per germline. The CDR3 has 15 amino acids. Trimming took 0 bases from V and 8 from J, leaving 12 bases between them. DNA for the CDR3: TGCGCCAGCAGCTTGGGGCAGGGTGATTATTCACCCCTCCACTTT. Translation: CASSLGQGDYSPLHF.

J is TRBJ2-7 and V is TRBV6-6; 7 nucleotides match TRBD1. The CDR3 runs to 17 residues. Trimming at V came to 6 bases and at J to 0 bases, leaving 14 bases not matched to a gene. Germline lookup yields CDR1 MNHNY and CDR2 SVGAGI (reference sequence). The CDR3 DNA follows: TGTGCCAGCAGACGACAGGGACAGTACTTTAGCTCCTACGAGCAGTACTTC. Encoded protein: CASRRQGQYFSSYEQYF.

This rearrangement joins TRBV6-5 to TRBJ1-2; 9 bases are a match to TRBD1. CDR1 and CDR2 from the germline V gene are MNHEY and SVGAGI. This CDR3 region has 14 residues. With V trimmed by 6 bases and J by 8 bases, 10 bases remained unmatched. The CDR3: CASSIGQGSYGYTF. CDR3 DNA sequence: TGTGCCAGCAGCATTGGACAGGGGAGCTACGGCTACACCTTC.

The rearrangement links TRBV29-1 to TRBJ1-2; D is undetermined. The CDR3 loop spans 12 amino acids. V lost 5 bases, J lost 0 bases, and 7 bases lay in between. The V gene's germline CDR1 is SQVTM and CDR2 ANQGSEA. In nucleotides, the CDR3 is TGCAGCGTTCAACGGTCTAACTATGGCTACACCTTC. Its translation is CSVQRSNYGYTF. Based on the CDR3 plus reference TRBV29-1 and TRBJ1-2, the full variable domain is SAVISQKPSRDICQRGTSLTIQCQVDSQVTMMFWYRQQPGQSLTLIATANQGSEATYESGFVIDKFPISRPNLTFSTLTVSNMSPEDSSIYLCSVQRSNYGYTFGSGTRLTVV.

For the CDR3, the DNA is TGTGCCAGCAGTGAATTTGCGGGCGGGGACGGCTACACCTTC. Its protein product is CASSEFAGGDGYTF. The chain recombines TRBV6-1 with TRBJ1-2; a weak D match, TRBD1 (5 bases). The germline V gene encodes CDR1 MNHNS and CDR2 SASEGT. V was trimmed by 2 bases and J by 8 bases, leaving 15 bases between them. This CDR3 comprises 14 residues.